A selection of T cell receptor beta chains follows, all from one sample in a study of cytomegalovirus exposure and HLA in healthy donors. Method: immunoSEQ multiplex PCR; TCRdb's copy keeps in-frame clones and lacks some. The sample holds roughly 150,000 clones, approximately 90% seen once. Sequencing was carried out using PBMCs. Receptor source: a man between 18 and 29 years old in good health and CMV-seronegative. Both conserved end residues are part of each CDR3. A D gene is named only where the DNA matches it firmly. The size entry is marked missing in some rows and otherwise reads once, few, many or a size class.

clone_size d_call j_call v_call cdr3_aa cdr3_nt
NA NA TRBJ1-3 TRBV7-9 CASSLYADSGNTIYF TGTGCCAGCAGCTTATACGCAGACTCTGGAAACACCATATATTTT
NA TRBD2 TRBJ2-3 TRBV2 CASRGGLAGNFDTQYF TGTGCCAGCAGAGGAGGACTAGCGGGAAATTTTGATACGCAGTATTTT
NA TRBD1 TRBJ2-2 TRBV10-3 CASSGTGGPNTGELFF TGTGCCAGTTCCGGGACAGGGGGCCCGAACACCGGGGAGCTGTTTTTT
NA NA TRBJ2-2 TRBV2 CASMSGINTGELFF TGTGCCAGCATGTCAGGGATTAACACCGGGGAGCTGTTTTTT
NA TRBD1 TRBJ2-1 TRBV18 CASSPDDRGGRRNEQFF TGTGCCAGCTCACCAGATGACAGGGGGGGGAGACGCAATGAGCAGTTCTTC
NA NA TRBJ2-6 TRBV4-3 CASSQVQLAVGQFSGANVLTF TGCGCCAGCAGCCAAGTTCAGCTAGCGGTAGGACAGTTCTCTGGGGCCAACGTCCTGACTTTC
NA NA TRBJ2-5 TRBV7-2 CASSFAPGTEYF NA
few TRBD1 TRBJ1-2 TRBV14 CASSPAGGQGYTF TGTGCCAGCAGCCCAGCAGGGGGTCAAGGCTACACCTTC
NA NA TRBJ1-1 TRBV5-8 CASSRRQGSTEAFF TGTGCCAGCAGCCGCCGCCAGGGGTCCACTGAAGCTTTCTTT
NA NA TRBJ1-2 TRBV15 CATSRTAVRGHYGYTF TGTGCCACCAGCAGAACCGCCGTCAGGGGCCACTATGGCTACACCTTC
NA TRBD2 TRBJ2-1 TRBV11-3 CASSLGGTSGANEQFF TGTGCCAGCAGCTTGGGGGGGACTAGCGGCGCCAATGAGCAGTTCTTC
NA TRBD2 TRBJ2-1 TRBV19 CASSSGRALEQFF TGTGCCAGTAGTAGCGGGAGGGCCCTTGAGCAGTTCTTC
NA NA TRBJ1-1 TRBV30 CAWSVHPTGLNTEAFF TGTGCCTGGAGTGTACACCCGACAGGCCTGAACACTGAAGCTTTCTTT
once NA TRBJ2-3 TRBV11-3 CASVGSGDTQYF TGTGCCAGCGTCGGGAGTGGAGATACGCAGTATTTT
NA TRBD1 TRBJ2-6 TRBV9 CASSARSGTGGHGANVLTF TGTGCCAGCAGCGCCCGCTCCGGGACAGGGGGCCATGGGGCCAACGTCCTGACTTTC
NA NA TRBJ1-1 TRBV27 CASSPGSANTEAFF TGTGCCAGCAGCCCAGGGTCCGCGAACACTGAAGCTTTCTTT
NA NA TRBJ2-2 TRBV7-7 CASSLVGRNTGELFF TGTGCCAGCAGCTTAGTCGGTAGAAACACCGGGGAGCTGTTTTTT
NA TRBD1 TRBJ2-5 TRBV6-5 CASCRGRGETQYF TGTGCCAGCTGCAGGGGGCGCGGGGAGACCCAGTACTTC
NA NA TRBJ1-5 TRBV19 CASSIARVSNQPQHF TGTGCCAGTAGTATTGCCAGGGTGAGCAATCAGCCCCAGCATTTT
NA NA TRBJ2-1 TRBV19 CASSMGSGDYNEQFF TGTGCCAGTAGTATGGGATCCGGGGACTACAATGAGCAGTTCTTC
NA TRBD1 TRBJ1-2 TRBV29-1 CSVERGQGWGDGYTF TGCAGCGTTGAGAGGGGACAGGGCTGGGGCGATGGCTACACCTTC
NA NA TRBJ2-3 TRBV5-6 CATRRGGPSRTDTQYF TGTGCCACTCGGCGTGGGGGCCCTTCTCGCACAGATACGCAGTATTTT
NA TRBD1 TRBJ1-6 TRBV7-8 CASSLATGWNSPLHF TGTGCCAGCAGCTTAGCGACAGGGTGGAATTCACCCCTCCACTTT
NA TRBD1 TRBJ2-5 TRBV7-2 CASSPRTGQETQYF TGTGCCAGCAGCCCACGGACAGGCCAAGAGACCCAGTACTTC
NA TRBD2 TRBJ2-1 TRBV5-1 CASSATTSGWGEQFF TGCGCCAGCAGCGCAACGACTAGCGGGTGGGGTGAGCAGTTCTTC
NA NA TRBJ2-4 TRBV4-3 CASSQGLLAKNIQYF TGCGCCAGCAGCCAAGGACTGTTAGCCAAAAACATTCAGTACTTC
NA TRBD2 TRBJ2-5 TRBV30 CAWNPGLATQETQYF TGTGCCTGGAACCCGGGACTAGCGACTCAAGAGACCCAGTACTTC
once TRBD1 TRBJ1-1 TRBV9 CASSVRSGGMNTEAFF TGTGCCAGCAGCGTAAGGTCAGGGGGCATGAACACTGAAGCTTTCTTT
NA NA TRBJ2-3 TRBV7-7 CASSRGTAVTDTQYF TGTGCCAGCAGCCGCGGGACAGCAGTCACAGATACGCAGTATTTT
NA TRBD1 TRBJ1-3 TRBV5-1 CASSSRAGGGNTIYF TGCGCCAGCAGCTCGAGGGCAGGGGGCGGAAACACCATATATTTT
NA NA TRBJ2-5 TRBV5-6 CASSLFLASLGTQYF TGTGCCAGCAGCTTGTTTCTGGCTAGTTTGGGGACCCAGTACTTC
NA TRBD2 TRBJ2-3 TRBV2 CASILAYSTDTQYF TGTGCCAGCATACTAGCGTATAGCACAGATACGCAGTATTTT
NA NA TRBJ2-7 TRBV6-5 CASRRDNYEQYF TGTGCCAGCAGACGGGACAACTACGAGCAGTACTTC
many NA TRBJ1-5 TRBV6-4 CASKWGVSNQPQHF TGTGCCAGCAAGTGGGGGGTATCGAATCAGCCCCAGCATTTT
NA TRBD1 TRBJ2-1 TRBV28 CASSPRGQGGGEQFF TGTGCCAGCAGTCCCCGGGGACAGGGGGGGGGCGAGCAGTTCTTC
NA TRBD2 TRBJ2-3 TRBV28 CASSLAGGPGTDTQYF TGTGCCAGCAGTTTGGCGGGAGGGCCGGGCACAGATACGCAGTATTTT